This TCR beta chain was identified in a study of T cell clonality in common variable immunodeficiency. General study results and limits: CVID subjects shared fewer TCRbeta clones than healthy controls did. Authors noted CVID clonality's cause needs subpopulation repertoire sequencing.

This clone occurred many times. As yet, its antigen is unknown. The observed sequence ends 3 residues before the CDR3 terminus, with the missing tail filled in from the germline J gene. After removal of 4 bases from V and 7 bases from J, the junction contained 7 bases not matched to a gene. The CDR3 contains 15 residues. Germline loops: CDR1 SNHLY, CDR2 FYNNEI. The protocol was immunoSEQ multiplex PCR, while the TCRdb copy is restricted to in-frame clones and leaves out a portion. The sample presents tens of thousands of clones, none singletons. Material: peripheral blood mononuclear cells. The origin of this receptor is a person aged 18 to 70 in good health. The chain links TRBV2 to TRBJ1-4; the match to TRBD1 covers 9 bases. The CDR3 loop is CASSASTGGGEKLFF. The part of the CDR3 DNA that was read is TGTGCCAGCAGTGCCTCGACAGGGGGAGGTGAAAAA.